This TCR beta chain was obtained from a study of Ad26.COV2.S vaccination and SARS-CoV-2 variants. With respect to this clone: No antigen is known for it.

Treatment here: 15 to 20 received Ad26.COV2.S at low or high dose, single or two shots; 5 received placebo; per-sample allocation not given. The investigators took samples on day 63 after the first vaccine or placebo injection. It was an adult aged 18-55 years in Boston who was the donor. Vaccination employed an Ad26 vector expressing the Wuhan-strain SARS-CoV-2 spike. General observations from the study: Breadth, reportedly substantial, characterized the spike-specific CD8+ and CD4+ T cell responses after vaccination.

Profiled with immunoSEQ multiplex PCR; TCRdb holds only in-frame clones, not every one. Among some 640,000 clones, 89% were seen once, and the ten largest hold about 1.5%. The receptor comes from a person between 18 and 59 years old who received the Ad26.COV2.S COVID-19 vaccine or a placebo. Sequenced here: peripheral blood, sampled in a trial of Ad26.COV2.S vaccine versus placebo.

CDR3 in amino acids: CASSLGDNSPLHF. The DNA for the CDR3 is TGTGCCAGCAGCCTGGGAGATAATTCACCCCTCCACTTT. The V call is TRBV5-6, the J call TRBJ1-6, with unresolved D. V was trimmed by 4 bases and J by 5 bases, leaving 7 bases between them. Germline-derived CDR1 and CDR2 are SGHDT and YYEEEE. The CDR3 loop spans 13 amino acids.